The clone carrying this T cell receptor beta chain has more than one count but fewer than ten. Its cognate antigen is unknown. The source of the sample is a study of post-analysis software for immune sequencing data. Included in the TCR beta cDNA libraries were unique molecular identifiers. TCRdb recomputed calls from the PCR reads with MiXCR, one row per CDR3 protein. Of fewer than 850,000 distinct CDR3 sequences listed, 25% to 30% were seen once; the top ten hold under 0.7%. CDR3 size: 18 residues. V shed 0 bases and J 0 bases; nucleotides not matched to a gene: 8. Germline values: CDR1 MNHEY, CDR2 SVGAGI. Notes on the study in general: There was significantly lower normalized Chao1 diversity in multiple sclerosis patients than in controls. Under F measure analysis, samples from one preparation batch co-clustered strongly. When patients were compared with controls, 4 or 5 TRBV segments were more frequent, TRBV5-6, TRBV5-1 and TRBV20-1 among them.

The V gene is TRBV6-5, the J gene TRBJ2-1, with 7 bases fitting TRBD2. The specimen sequenced was blood. The TCR originated in a girl aged 5-17 years with multiple sclerosis. The DNA for the CDR3 is TGTGCCAGCAGTTACTCAGGACTAGTGGGGGTCTCCTACAATGAGCAGTTCTTC. Translating it yields CASSYSGLVGVSYNEQFF.